The 6 T cell receptor beta chains below were found in one sample sequenced in a study of graft-versus-host responses after intestinal transplantation. Profiling relied on immunoSEQ multiplex PCR, and the TCRdb table lists in-frame clones only, not all of them. The data hold tens of thousands of clones, with around 86% observed a single time. The antigens these receptors bind are not known. The sample was unstimulated CD8+ T cells sorted from spleen or lymph node cells, taken before transplant. The source is a human donor who was the organ donor for an intestinal transplant.

V usage is TRBV28 and J usage is TRBJ2-2; D perhaps matches TRBD1 (6 bases). From germline, CDR1 is MDHEN and CDR2 SYDVKM. This CDR3 has 13 residues. Trimming removed 6 bases from V and 8 bases from J, with 13 bases in between. DNA for the CDR3: TGTGCCAGCAGCCCAGGGGCGGGTGGGGAGCTGTTTTTT. Residues: CASSPGAGGELFF.

By share, this clone counts as medium-sized. The chain carries TRBV5-4 and TRBJ1-6, with D unclear. V lost 0 bases and J 7 bases, leaving 17 bases between the germline ends. Germline assignment: CDR1 SGHNT and CDR2 YYREEE (reference sequence). The length of the CDR3 is 17 residues. The CDR3 region has the DNA TGTGCCAGCAGCTTGGACTCGTTCGCCAGAGCGAATTCACCCCTCCACTTT. Protein product: CASSLDSFARANSPLHF.

This sequence joins TRBV4-2 and TRBJ1-6; D might be TRBD1 (6 bases). V was clipped by 4 bases and J by 7 bases, with 11 bases between them. Looked up from germline, CDR1 is LGHNA and CDR2 is YNFKEQ. CDR3 length equals 14 residues. For the CDR3, the DNA is TGTGCCAGCAGCCCGGACAGAGGAAATTCACCCCTCCACTTT. Amino acid sequence: CASSPDRGNSPLHF.

The chain links TRBV4-1 to TRBJ1-1; 7 nucleotides agree with TRBD1. CDR1 is MGHRA and CDR2 is YSYEKL in the germline V gene. V shed 5 bases, J shed 0 bases, and the junction held 3 bases outside the gene matches. The CDR3 spans 14 residues. The CDR3 loop reads CASSSGQLNTEAFF. The CDR3, as DNA: TGCGCCAGCAGCTCGGGACAGCTGAACACTGAAGCTTTCTTT.

The V gene is TRBV7-4, the J gene TRBJ1-5; D is unresolved. CDR1 and CDR2 (germline): SGHVT, SQSDAQ. The length of the CDR3 is 17 residues. V was pared by 6 bases and J by 0 bases, with 18 bases between. The CDR3 DNA is TGTGCCAGCAGTCAATTCCTCGGAGAATATAGCAATCAGCCCCAGCATTTT. Translation gives CASSQFLGEYSNQPQHF.

V is TRBV5-6 and J is TRBJ2-3; weak D call: TRBD1 (5 bases). Trimming stripped 2 bases from V and 0 bases from J, with 10 bases between. Germline V gene sequence: CDR1 SGHDT, CDR2 YYEEEE. This CDR3 region has 15 residues. The DNA for the CDR3 is TGTGCCAGCAGCTTTGGGGCACGAAGCACAGATACGCAGTATTTT. Its protein product is CASSFGARSTDTQYF.